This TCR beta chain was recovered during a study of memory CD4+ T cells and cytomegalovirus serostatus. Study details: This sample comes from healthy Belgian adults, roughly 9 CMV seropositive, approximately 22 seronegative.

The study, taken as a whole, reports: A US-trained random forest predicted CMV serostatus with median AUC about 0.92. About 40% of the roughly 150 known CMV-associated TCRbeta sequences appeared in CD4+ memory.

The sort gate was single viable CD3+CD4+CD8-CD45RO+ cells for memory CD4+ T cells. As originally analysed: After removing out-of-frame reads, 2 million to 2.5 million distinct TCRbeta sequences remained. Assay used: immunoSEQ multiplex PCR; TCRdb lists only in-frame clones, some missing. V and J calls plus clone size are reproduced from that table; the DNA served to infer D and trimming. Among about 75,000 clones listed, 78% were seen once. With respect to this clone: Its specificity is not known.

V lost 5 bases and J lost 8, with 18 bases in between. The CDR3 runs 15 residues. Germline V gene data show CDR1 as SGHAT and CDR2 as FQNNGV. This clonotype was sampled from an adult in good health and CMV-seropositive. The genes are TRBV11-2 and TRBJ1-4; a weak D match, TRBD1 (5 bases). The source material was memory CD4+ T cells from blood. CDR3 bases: TGTGCCAGCAGCCCGCTCGGGACCGGGGGGGAAAAACTGTTTTTT. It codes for CASSPLGTGGEKLFF.